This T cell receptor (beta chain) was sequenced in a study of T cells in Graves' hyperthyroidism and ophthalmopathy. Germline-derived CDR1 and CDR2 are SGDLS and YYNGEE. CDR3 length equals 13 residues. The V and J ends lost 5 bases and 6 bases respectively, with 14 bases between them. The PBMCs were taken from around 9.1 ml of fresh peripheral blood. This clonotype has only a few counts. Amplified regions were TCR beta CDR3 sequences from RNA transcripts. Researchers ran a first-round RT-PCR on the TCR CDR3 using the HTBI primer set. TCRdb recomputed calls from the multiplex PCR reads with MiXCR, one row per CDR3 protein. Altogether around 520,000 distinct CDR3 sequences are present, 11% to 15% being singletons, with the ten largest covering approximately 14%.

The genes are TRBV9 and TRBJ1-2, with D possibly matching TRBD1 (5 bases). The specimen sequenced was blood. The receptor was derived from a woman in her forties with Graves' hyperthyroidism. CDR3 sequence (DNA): TGTGCCAGCAGTCACGGGACGTCCAATGGCTACACCTTC. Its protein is CASSHGTSNGYTF.